This T cell receptor (beta chain) was found in a study of tumor-infiltrating lymphocytes in glioblastoma multiforme. Points from the study as a whole: Functional subtype sorting of these T cells was not performed.

Three nested ARM-PCR rounds with V-beta and C-beta primers built TCRB libraries. One entry per CDR3 protein results from TCRdb running MiXCR on the multiplex PCR reads. The sample holds more than 13,000 distinct CDR3 sequences, approximately 71% seen once. CDR1 is SGHAT, CDR2 FQDESV, per germline (reference sequence). Trimming pared 0 bases from V and 4 bases from J, leaving 16 bases between. The CDR3 sequence is 16 residues long. On this clonotype itself: Its antigen is still unknown.

The chain links TRBV11-1 to TRBJ2-7; D is ambiguous. The source material was brain tumor tissue. The receptor was isolated from a male donor with glioblastoma. CDR3: CASSLARLYVGYEQYF. The CDR3 DNA is TGTGCCAGCAGCTTAGCTCGTCTGTACGTGGGGTACGAGCAGTACTTC.